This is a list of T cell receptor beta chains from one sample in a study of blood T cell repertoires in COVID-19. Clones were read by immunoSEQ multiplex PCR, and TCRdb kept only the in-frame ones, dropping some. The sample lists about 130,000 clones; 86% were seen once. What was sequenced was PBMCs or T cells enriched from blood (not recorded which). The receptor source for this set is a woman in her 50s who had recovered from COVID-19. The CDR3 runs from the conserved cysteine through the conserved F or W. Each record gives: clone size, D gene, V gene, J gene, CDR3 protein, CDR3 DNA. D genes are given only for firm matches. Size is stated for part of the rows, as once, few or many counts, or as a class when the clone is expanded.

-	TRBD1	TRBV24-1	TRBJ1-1	CARTGNINLNTEAFF	TGTGCCCGGACAGGGAACATCAATTTGAACACTGAAGCTTTCTTT
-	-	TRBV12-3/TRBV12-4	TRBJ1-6	CASTQSVSPLHF	TGTGCCAGCACCCAATCGGTCTCACCCCTCCACTTT
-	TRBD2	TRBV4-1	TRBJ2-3	CASSQTLAGAYTDTQYF	TGCGCCAGCAGCCAAACGCTAGCGGGGGCCTACACAGATACGCAGTATTTT
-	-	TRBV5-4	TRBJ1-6	CASSLVLNSPLHF	TGTGCCAGCAGCTTGGTTCTAAATTCACCCCTCCACTTT
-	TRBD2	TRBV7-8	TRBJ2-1	CASSLALAGGNYNEQFF	TGTGCCAGCAGCTTAGCCCTAGCGGGGGGAAATTACAATGAGCAGTTCTTC
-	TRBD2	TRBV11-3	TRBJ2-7	CASSLVTSAAYEQYF	TGTGCCAGCAGCTTAGTTACTAGCGCGGCCTACGAGCAGTACTTC
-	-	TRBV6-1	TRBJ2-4	CASSEPGGSGKNIQYF	TGTGCCAGCAGTGAACCCGGGGGTTCGGGCAAAAACATTCAGTACTTC
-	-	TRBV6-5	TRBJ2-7	CASTALSGYEQYF	TGTGCCAGCACCGCACTGAGCGGGTACGAGCAGTACTTC
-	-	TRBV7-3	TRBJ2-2	CASSSYTGELFF	TGTGCCAGCAGCTCTTACACCGGGGAGCTGTTTTTT
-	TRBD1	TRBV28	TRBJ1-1	CASSSTGGGSGEAFF	TGTGCCAGCAGTTCGACAGGGGGCGGCTCGGGTGAAGCTTTCTTT
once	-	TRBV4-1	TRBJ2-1	CASSLPQGGNEQFF	TGCGCCAGCAGCCTGCCCCAAGGGGGCAATGAGCAGTTCTTC
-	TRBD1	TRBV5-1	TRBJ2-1	CASSIDRGRIEQFF	TGCGCCAGCAGCATAGACAGGGGGCGTATTGAGCAGTTCTTC
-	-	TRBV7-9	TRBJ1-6	CASSLRAPNNSPLHF	TGTGCCAGCAGCTTGAGGGCTCCGAATAATTCACCCCTCCACTTT
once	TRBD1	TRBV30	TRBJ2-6	CATGAGANVLTF	TGTGCGACAGGGGCTGGGGCCAACGTCCTGACTTTC
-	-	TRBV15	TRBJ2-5	CATSRDSRGSQETQYF	TGTGCCACCAGCAGAGATAGCCGGGGAAGCCAAGAGACCCAGTACTTC
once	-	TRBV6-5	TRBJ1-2	CASSPPQGYGYTF	TGTGCCAGCAGTCCCCCCCAGGGATATGGCTACACCTTC
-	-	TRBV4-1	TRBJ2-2	CASSQGQGGTGELFF	TGCGCCAGCAGCCAAGGGCAGGGGGGCACCGGGGAGCTGTTTTTT
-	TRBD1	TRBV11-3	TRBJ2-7	CASRAGTESYEQYF	TGTGCCAGCCGTGCCGGGACAGAATCCTACGAGCAGTACTTC
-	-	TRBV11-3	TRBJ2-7	CASSLQGYEQYF	TGTGCCAGCAGCTTACAGGGGTACGAGCAGTACTTC
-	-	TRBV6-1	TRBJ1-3	CASSELYSGNTIYF	TGTGCCAGCAGTGAACTCTACTCTGGAAACACCATATATTTT
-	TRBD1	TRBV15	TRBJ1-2	CATSRGRGSYGYTF	TGTGCCACCAGCAGAGGCAGGGGGTCGTATGGCTACACCTTC
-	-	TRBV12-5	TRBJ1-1	CASGPDRLMVTEAFF	TGTGCTAGTGGCCCCGACAGGCTCATGGTCACTGAAGCTTTCTTT
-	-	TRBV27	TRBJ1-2	CASSLSPRPDRSYGYTF	TGTGCCAGCAGTCTCTCCCCCCGACCCGACAGGTCGTATGGCTACACCTTC
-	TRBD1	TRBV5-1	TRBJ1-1	CASSSDRGNTEAFF	TGCGCCAGCAGCTCCGACAGGGGGAACACTGAAGCTTTCTTT
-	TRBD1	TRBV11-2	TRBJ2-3	CASSLDLRQGTDTQYF	TGTGCCAGCAGCTTAGATCTGAGACAGGGGACAGATACGCAGTATTTT
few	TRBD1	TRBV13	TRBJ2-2	CASSLEWQGAGELFF	TGTGCCAGCAGCTTAGAATGGCAGGGGGCCGGGGAGCTGTTTTTT
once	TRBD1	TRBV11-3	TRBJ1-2	CASSSGQALYGYTF	TGTGCCAGCAGCTCGGGACAGGCTCTCTATGGCTACACCTTC
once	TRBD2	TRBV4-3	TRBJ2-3	CASSPGGGTDTQYF	TGCGCCAGCAGCCCGGGGGGAGGGACAGATACGCAGTATTTT
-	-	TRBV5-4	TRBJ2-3	CASSWDTRPTDTQYF	TGTGCCAGCAGCTGGGACACCCGACCCACAGATACGCAGTATTTT